Included here is one T cell receptor (beta chain) sequence, with context. The record originates from a study of shared clonotypes between healthy human individuals. Profiling relied on immunoSEQ multiplex PCR, and the TCRdb table lists in-frame clones only, not all of them. The sample contains hundreds of thousands of clones, approximately 96% of which appear only once. CDR1 is MGHDK, CDR2 SYGVNS, per germline. V lost 6 bases and J lost 6; bases outside the gene matches: 5. The CDR3 loop spans 13 amino acids. The naive CD8 population came from CD45RO-negative cells selected for CCR7, without terminally differentiated effector memory CD45RA+ cells.

The sequence derives from a woman aged 25 to 45 in good health. The specimen was naive CD8+ T cells sorted from blood. This rearrangement joins TRBV25-1 to TRBJ2-4; 7 nucleotides line up with TRBD1. DNA of the CDR3: TGTGCCAGCAGCTCCCGGGACAGAAACATTCAGTACTTC. This codes for CASSSRDRNIQYF.